This T cell receptor beta chain is drawn from a study of T cells in Graves' hyperthyroidism and ophthalmopathy. Study information: Peripheral blood samples were taken at initial diagnosis, prior to any treatment.

Amplification of TCR beta CDR3 regions used RNA as the template. HTBI primers were used for first-round RT-PCR of the TCR CDR3. A single record per CDR3 protein comes from TCRdb applying MiXCR to the multiplex PCR reads. The table lists around 760,000 distinct CDR3 sequences, roughly a third of them singletons. This clonotype was detected many times. The junction had 6 bases not matched to a gene; V was cut back by 5 bases and J by 6 bases. The CDR3 length is 13 residues. This chain connects TRBV12-3 or TRBV12-4 to TRBJ2-7; 8 nucleotides match TRBD1. This receptor was obtained from a woman in her thirties or forties with Graves' hyperthyroidism. Sequenced sample: blood. The CDR3: CASSTGTGLEQYF. CDR3 in DNA: TGTGCCAGCAGTACCGGGACAGGTCTCGAGCAGTACTTC.